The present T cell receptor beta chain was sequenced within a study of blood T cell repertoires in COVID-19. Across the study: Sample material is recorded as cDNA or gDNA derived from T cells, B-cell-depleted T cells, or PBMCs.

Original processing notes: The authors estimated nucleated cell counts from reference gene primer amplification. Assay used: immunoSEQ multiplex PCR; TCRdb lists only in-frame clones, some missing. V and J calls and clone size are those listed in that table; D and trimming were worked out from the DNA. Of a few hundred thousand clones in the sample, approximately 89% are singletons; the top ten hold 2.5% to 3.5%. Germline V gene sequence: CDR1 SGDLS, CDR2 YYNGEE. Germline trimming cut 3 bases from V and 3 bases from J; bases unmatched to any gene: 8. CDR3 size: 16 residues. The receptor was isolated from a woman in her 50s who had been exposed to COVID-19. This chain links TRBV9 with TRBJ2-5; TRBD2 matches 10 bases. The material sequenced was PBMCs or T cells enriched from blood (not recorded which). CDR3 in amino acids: CASSAILGTSEETQYF. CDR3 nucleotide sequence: TGTGCCAGCAGCGCCATTCTAGGGACTAGCGAAGAGACCCAGTACTTC.